Described below is a single TCR beta chain sequence and its context. The antigen is undetermined. Molecular barcoding with unique molecular identifiers was used for the TCRbeta library. Using its own MiXCR run on the PCR reads, TCRdb lists one record per CDR3 protein. The sample records some 440,000 distinct CDR3 sequences, around 15% being singletons. The entry originates in a study of T-cell reconstitution after alpha-beta-depleted transplantation in children. Findings and limits, study-wide: One year post-transplant, T-cell counts and diversity were largely derived from T cells produced anew. Approximately two months post-transplant, alpha-beta T cells reportedly originated from several hundred expanded graft clones.

The ends were cut back, 0 bases at V and 9 bases at J, with 10 bases in the middle. The CDR3 is made up of 13 amino acids. Looked up from germline, CDR1 is MNHNS and CDR2 is SASEGT. The origin of this receptor is a boy less than two years old who had a stem cell transplant for Wiskott-Aldrich syndrome, so the T cells may come from the graft donor. The chain uses TRBV6-1 and TRBJ2-3; D is uncertain. The specimen was PBMCs, mostly from graft donor cells, collected 360 days after TCRalphabeta/CD19-depleted stem cell transplant. CDR3 nucleotide sequence: TGTGCCAGCAGTGAAGCCCCTAGGACCACGCAGTATTTT. Its protein is CASSEAPRTTQYF.